These 14 T cell receptor beta chains were sequenced from one sample in a study of T cells after yellow fever vaccination. From the 5' RACE reads, TCRdb called clonotypes with MiXCR, one entry per CDR3 protein. The sample yields over 110,000 distinct CDR3 sequences, about 8% seen once. The source material was CD4+ T cells sorted from PBMCs, sampled 5 days after the yellow fever booster vaccination. These receptors all stem from a young man who received the YFV17D yellow fever vaccine.

This clonotype was detected ten times or more. The rearrangement links TRBV4-3 to TRBJ2-2, with D possibly matching TRBD2 (6 bases). This CDR3 comprises 16 residues. The germline gives CDR1 LGHNA, CDR2 YSLEER. Trimming took off 4 bases at V and 1 base at J, with 13 bases between the two ends. The CDR3 DNA reads TGCGCCAGCAGCCCCCCGGCGGGGATGAACACCGGGGAGCTGTTTTTT. The encoded protein is CASSPPAGMNTGELFF.

This clonotype was found many times. The gene calls are TRBV5-5 and TRBJ1-1; unclear D gene. V lost 2 bases and J 4 bases, leaving 6 bases between the germline ends. This CDR3 has 12 residues. Germline CDR1 reads SGHKS; CDR2 reads YYEKEE (reference sequence). CDR3 residues: CASSFYGTEAFF. The CDR3 nucleotides read TGTGCCAGCAGCTTCTACGGCACTGAAGCTTTCTTT.

This clonotype turned up a few times. The rearrangement joins TRBV7-2 to TRBJ2-7, with D possibly called TRBD1 or TRBD2 (5 bases each). Deletions cut 5 bases from V and 2 bases from J, with 13 bases between. The germline V gene has CDR1 SGHTA and CDR2 FQGNSA. CDR3 length: 14 amino acids. CDR3 DNA sequence: TGTGCCAGCAGCCCGAGGGACCTAGCCTACGAGCAGTACTTC. Amino acids: CASSPRDLAYEQYF.

CDR3 bases: TGTGCCAGCTCACCACGGACAGTGAACACTGAAGCTTTCTTT. Protein: CASSPRTVNTEAFF. V usage is TRBV18 and J usage is TRBJ1-1, with D perhaps matching TRBD1 (6 bases). With 1 base removed from V and 0 bases from J, the gap between germline ends came to 6 bases. The CDR3 has 14 residues. From germline, CDR1 is KGHSH and CDR2 LQKENI.

In this sample, this clonotype turned up many times. The rearrangement uses TRBV20-1 and TRBJ2-3; D ambiguous. The CDR3 totals 14 residues. The ends were cut back, 3 bases at V and 2 bases at J, with 12 bases in the middle. Germline V lookup: CDR1 DFQATT, CDR2 SNEGSKA (reference sequence). The DNA of the CDR3 is TGCAGTGCTAGTCTAGGAGCTAACACAGATACGCAGTATTTT. Encoded protein: CSASLGANTDTQYF.

The sample holds many counts of this clonotype. The V call is TRBV5-5, the J call TRBJ1-1, with 7 nucleotides matching TRBD1. The CDR3 is 13 amino acids. Germline CDR1 is SGHKS and CDR2 is YYEKEE (reference sequence). V gave up 3 bases and J gave up 4 bases; unmatched junction bases: 3. The CDR3 loop reads CASSSQGGTEAFF. The CDR3 bases are TGTGCCAGCAGCTCGCAGGGGGGCACTGAAGCTTTCTTT. The entire variable domain, with the rest obtained from reference TRBV5-5 and TRBJ1-1, is as follows: DAGVTQSPTHLIKTRGQQVTLRCSPISGHKSVSWYQQVLGQGPQFIFQYYEKEERGRGNFPDRFSARQFPNYSSELNVNALLLGDSALYLCASSSQGGTEAFFGQGTRLTVV.

This clonotype was counted ten times or more. The rearrangement links TRBV29-1 to TRBJ2-3; possible D gene TRBD1, 5 bases. Trimming took 7 bases from V and 0 from J, leaving 11 bases between them. The CDR3 is 13 amino acids. Per the germline V gene, CDR1 is SQVTM and CDR2 is ANQGSEA. CDR3 region: CSGSGYSTDTQYF. CDR3 DNA sequence: TGCAGCGGCTCAGGGTATAGCACAGATACGCAGTATTTT.

CDR3 nucleotides: TGTGCCAGCAGGCTCGGGACACAAGGTCTCTACGAGCAGTACTTC. Its translation: CASRLGTQGLYEQYF. The V call is TRBV6-2 or TRBV6-3, the J call TRBJ2-7; the D gene is possibly TRBD1 (6 bases). CDR1 and CDR2 from the germline V gene are MNHEY and SVGEGT. V gave up 6 bases and J gave up 3 bases, with 18 bases separating them. The CDR3 has 15 amino acids.

This clonotype was detected ten times or more. The chain carries TRBV12-3 or TRBV12-4 and TRBJ2-7; no reliable D call. The CDR3 is 14 amino acids. The ends were cut back, 2 bases at V and 2 bases at J, with 10 bases in the middle. The CDR3 loop reads CASSLSTDTYEQYF. CDR3 DNA: TGTGCCAGCAGTTTAAGTACAGATACCTACGAGCAGTACTTC.

This clonotype was seen repeatedly, ten times or more. J is TRBJ2-1 and V is TRBV14, with 8 nucleotides matching TRBD2. Trimming took 4 bases from V and 5 from J; bases not matched to a gene: 7. Germline V gene sequence: CDR1 SGHDN, CDR2 FVKESK. The CDR3 runs 15 residues. CDR3 loop: CASSPAGVGNNEQFF. The CDR3 nucleotides are TGTGCCAGCAGCCCAGCGGGAGTGGGAAACAATGAGCAGTTCTTC.

The rearrangement joins TRBV18 to TRBJ2-5; D is possibly TRBD1 or TRBD2 (5 bases each). Germline assignment: CDR1 KGHSH and CDR2 LQKENI. CDR3 size: 18 residues. V was pared by 1 base and J by 4 bases, with 22 bases between. The CDR3 DNA sequence: TGTGCCAGCTCACCACAGGGGAGAAGTCGCGCTCGGCCAGAGACCCAGTACTTC. Translation: CASSPQGRSRARPETQYF.

At least ten counts were recorded for this clonotype. V is TRBV12-3 or TRBV12-4 and J is TRBJ2-2, with D unresolved. The CDR3 loop spans 16 amino acids. V was trimmed by 5 bases and J by 2 bases, leaving 15 bases between them. The CDR3 bases are TGTGCCAGCAGTGATCAAGGATTCTCTAACACCGGGGAGCTGTTTTTT. This sequence encodes CASSDQGFSNTGELFF.

On this clonotype: Being one base from a much bigger clone, this may be a read error. Here the CDR3 DNA reads TGCAGAGTTACGGGACAGGGGGTTTACGAGCAGTACTTC. The encoded protein is CRVTGQGVYEQYF. The rearrangement links TRBV29-1 to TRBJ2-7, with 11 bases fitting TRBD1. In germline, CDR1 is SQVTM, CDR2 ANQGSEA. This CDR3 comprises 13 residues.

This clonotype was recorded a few times. CDR3 nucleotide sequence: TGTGCCAGCAGCTTTCTGCCCAGAAACAATGAGCAGTTCTTC. Protein product: CASSFLPRNNEQFF. The chain carries TRBV5-8 and TRBJ2-1; D is ambiguous. The V end lost 2 bases, the J end lost 5 bases, and 11 bases lay between the germline ends. Germline values: CDR1 SGHTS, CDR2 YDEGEE. The length of the CDR3 is 14 residues.